This TCR beta chain was recovered during a study of early T cells in non-severe SARS-CoV-2 infection. Study context: With bulk RNA from unsorted whole blood as input, sequencing yielded unpaired chains.

This clonotype was seen ten or more times. Antigen specificity is unknown. Unique molecular identifier tags were affixed to discrete cDNA molecules. MiXCR, applied by TCRdb to the 5' RACE reads, yields one record per CDR3 protein. The sample lists some 87,000 distinct CDR3 sequences, 10% to 15% occurring once. The germline gives CDR1 SNHLY, CDR2 FYNNEI. The ends were cut back, 6 bases at V and 4 bases at J, with 11 bases in the middle. The CDR3 contains 13 residues. Study-wide results and limits: Matching with VDJdb favored anti-spike CD8 responses (missing private and CD4 specificities).

Material for sequencing was whole blood. The clonotype comes from an adult who was a healthcare worker with PCR-confirmed SARS-CoV-2 infection or an uninfected control (not recorded which). The rearrangement uses TRBV2 and TRBJ2-3; possibly TRBD2 for D (6 bases). This CDR3 reads CASRAGGADTQYF. For the CDR3, the DNA is TGTGCCAGCAGGGCAGGAGGGGCAGATACGCAGTATTTT. Using reference TRBV2 and TRBJ2-3 for the parts outside the CDR3, the full variable domain is EPEVTQTPSHQVTQMGQEVILRCVPISNHLYFYWYRQILGQKVEFLVSFYNNEISEKSEIFDDQFSVERPDGSNFTLKIRSTKLEDSAMYFCASRAGGADTQYFGPGTRLTVL.